The rows below give T cell receptor beta chains drawn from one sample of a study of blood T cell repertoires in COVID-19. Assay used: immunoSEQ multiplex PCR; TCRdb lists only in-frame clones, some missing. The profile shows 250,000 to 350,000 clones, approximately 86% of them singletons. Sequences were obtained from peripheral blood. Every receptor here comes from a human donor with COVID-19, enrolled during active disease. The donor label of this sample is uncertain. Each CDR3 is given with its conserved first and last residue. The D gene is left open where the match is weak. Size values are once, few and many counts, or a class for expanded clones, and some rows have none.

j_call clone_size v_call d_call cdr3_length cdr3_aa cdr3_nt
TRBJ1-4 . TRBV29-1 TRBD1 14 CSVEDRQGYEKLFF TGCAGCGTTGAAGACCGACAGGGGTATGAAAAACTGTTTTTT
TRBJ1-1 once TRBV4-1 . 14 CASSQGQWSAEAFF TGCGCCAGCAGCCAAGGTCAGTGGTCAGCTGAAGCTTTCTTT
TRBJ2-5 . TRBV3-1/TRBV3-2 TRBD2 14 CASSRGSGTETQYF TGTGCCAGCAGCCGAGGTAGCGGGACAGAGACCCAGTACTTC
TRBJ1-1 . TRBV29-1 TRBD1 13 CSGRGQGGTEAFF TGCAGCGGGAGGGGACAGGGAGGGACTGAAGCTTTCTTT
TRBJ1-2 . TRBV20-1 . 14 CSASIPPGNYGYTF TGCAGTGCTAGTATTCCCCCAGGGAACTATGGCTACACCTTC
TRBJ2-2 . TRBV24-1 . 15 CATSDPGRVGGELFF TGTGCCACCAGTGACCCAGGCAGGGTCGGCGGGGAGCTGTTTTTT
TRBJ2-7 . TRBV19 . 14 CASSPRRGEGKQYF TGTGCCAGTAGTCCCCGGAGGGGGGAGGGGAAGCAGTACTTC
TRBJ1-5 . TRBV24-1 . 13 CATSTGRAQPQHF TGTGCCACGTCGACAGGTCGGGCACAGCCCCAGCATTTT
TRBJ1-1 . TRBV19 . 15 CATRLGGLLGTEAFF TGTGCCACACGTCTGGGGGGGCTTCTGGGCACTGAAGCTTTCTTT
TRBJ2-1 . TRBV27 TRBD2 15 CASSLTSGGYNEQFF TGTGCCAGCAGTTTGACTAGCGGGGGTTACAATGAGCAGTTCTTC
TRBJ2-1 . TRBV12-3/TRBV12-4 . 11 CASSPMNEQFF TGTGCCAGCAGTCCCATGAATGAGCAGTTCTTC
TRBJ1-5 . TRBV28 . 14 CASSLGQDNQPQHF TGTGCCAGCAGTTTAGGGCAGGATAATCAGCCCCAGCATTTT
TRBJ1-1 . TRBV18 . 15 CASSPSTPGNTEAFF TGTGCCAGCTCGCCTTCCACCCCGGGGAACACTGAAGCTTTCTTT
TRBJ2-5 . TRBV27 . 15 CASSPEGGVGETQYF TGTGCCAGCAGCCCCGAAGGAGGGGTCGGGGAGACCCAGTACTTC
TRBJ2-5 . TRBV18 TRBD2 17 CASSPLPGGATQETQYF TGTGCCAGCTCACCACTCCCGGGGGGAGCGACCCAAGAGACCCAGTACTTC
TRBJ1-2 . TRBV2 TRBD1 15 CASRGGTGSRSGYTF TGTGCCAGCAGAGGTGGGACAGGGAGTCGAAGTGGCTACACCTTC
TRBJ2-1 few TRBV7-2 TRBD2 15 CASSPRGRALDEQFF TGTGCCAGCAGCCCTCGCGGGAGGGCCCTGGATGAGCAGTTCTTC
TRBJ2-7 once TRBV28 . 14 CASSLTGPTYEQYF TGTGCCAGCAGTCTAACAGGTCCCACCTACGAGCAGTACTTC
TRBJ2-1 . TRBV10-3 TRBD2 14 CAISEGGLVGEQFF TGTGCCATCAGTGAGGGGGGACTAGTAGGGGAGCAGTTCTTC
TRBJ1-1 . TRBV27 TRBD1 14 CASSRRGLQTEAFF TGTGCCAGCAGTAGGAGGGGGCTGCAGACTGAAGCTTTCTTT
TRBJ1-1 . TRBV7-8 . 12 CASSPQGARGFF TGTGCCAGCAGCCCCCAGGGTGCCAGGGGTTTCTTT
TRBJ1-1 . TRBV6-2/TRBV6-3 . 12 CASSYRTAEAFF TGTGCCAGCAGTTACCGTACAGCTGAAGCTTTCTTT
TRBJ2-7 . TRBV3-1/TRBV3-2 TRBD2 13 CASGPAGPYEQYF TGTGCCAGCGGGCCAGCGGGGCCCTACGAGCAGTACTTC
TRBJ2-4 . TRBV28 TRBD2 14 CASQRGGHGVVQYF TGTGCCAGCCAACGGGGGGGCCACGGCGTGGTTCAGTACTTC
TRBJ2-1 . TRBV12-3/TRBV12-4 . 12 CASSPTGSGRFF TGTGCCAGCAGCCCAACAGGGTCGGGGAGGTTCTTC
TRBJ2-5 . TRBV7-6 . 14 CASSLLASEETQYF TGTGCCAGCAGCTTATTGGCTAGCGAAGAGACCCAGTACTTC
TRBJ2-7 . TRBV3-1/TRBV3-2 . 14 CASSQVGGSYEQYF TGTGCCAGCAGCCAAGTAGGGGGCTCCTACGAGCAGTACTTC
TRBJ1-5 . TRBV5-6 . 15 CASSLGWGGNQPQHF TGTGCCAGCAGCTTGGGTTGGGGAGGGAACCAGCCCCAGCATTTT
TRBJ1-4 . TRBV4-3 . 17 CASSQEGHGVANEKLFF TGCGCCAGCAGCCAAGAGGGACACGGCGTAGCTAATGAAAAACTGTTTTTT
TRBJ1-2 . TRBV27 TRBD1 14 CARIPRGPNYGYTF TGTGCCAGAATACCCAGGGGGCCTAACTATGGCTACACCTTC
TRBJ2-2 . TRBV28 TRBD2 15 CASRKGLVWTGELFF TGTGCCAGCAGAAAAGGACTAGTGTGGACCGGGGAGCTGTTTTTT
TRBJ1-2 . TRBV5-1 . 12 CASSSGVHGYTF TGCGCCAGCAGCTCCGGGGTTCATGGCTACACCTTC
TRBJ2-7 once TRBV30 TRBD2 16 CAWSVPSLAGDGEQYF TGTGCCTGGAGTGTACCCAGTCTAGCGGGAGACGGCGAGCAGTACTTC
TRBJ1-2 . TRBV19 TRBD1 15 CASSFPGQGANGYTF TGTGCCAGTAGTTTTCCGGGACAGGGGGCCAATGGCTACACCTTC
TRBJ1-5 few TRBV5-6 TRBD1 18 CASSLYGGQGFSNQPQHF TGTGCCAGCAGCTTGTATGGGGGACAGGGTTTCAGCAATCAGCCCCAGCATTTT
TRBJ2-5 . TRBV18 . 15 CASSPRSAREETQYF TGTGCCAGCTCACCACGTAGCGCCCGAGAAGAGACCCAGTACTTC
TRBJ2-7 . TRBV5-1 TRBD1 15 CASSLDRTGNNEQYF TGCGCCAGCAGCTTGGATAGGACAGGGAACAACGAGCAGTACTTC
TRBJ1-1 . TRBV19 TRBD1 16 CASSNHRGTGDTEAFF TGTGCCAGTAGTAATCACCGGGGAACAGGGGACACTGAAGCTTTCTTT
TRBJ2-3 . TRBV29-1 TRBD2 13 CSVYTGGPDTQYF TGCAGCGTTTATACGGGGGGACCAGATACGCAGTATTTT
TRBJ1-5 . TRBV19 . 13 CASSEVTRQPQHF TGTGCCAGTAGTGAAGTAACGAGGCAGCCCCAGCATTTT
TRBJ1-2 . TRBV7-2 TRBD1 14 CASSAFRTGNGYTF TGTGCCAGCAGCGCCTTTAGGACAGGGAATGGCTACACCTTC
TRBJ2-1 . TRBV7-9 . 16 CASSLPAGEGNNEQFF TGTGCCAGCAGCTTACCGGCCGGAGAGGGAAACAATGAGCAGTTCTTC
TRBJ1-1 once TRBV27 . 12 CASTPGYGEAFF TGTGCCAGCACCCCAGGATACGGCGAAGCTTTCTTT
TRBJ2-3 . TRBV10-1 TRBD2 15 CASSEAGASTDTQYF TGCGCCAGCAGTGAGGCGGGAGCTAGCACAGATACGCAGTATTTT
TRBJ1-1 . TRBV19 . 13 CASSIEQGAEAFF TGTGCCAGTAGTATCGAACAGGGCGCTGAAGCTTTCTTT
TRBJ2-3 . TRBV2 . 11 CASSAGDTQYF TGTGCCAGCAGTGCGGGGGATACGCAGTATTTT
TRBJ1-1 . TRBV5-1 . 14 CASSPDTVNTEAFF TGCGCCAGCAGCCCGGACACGGTCAACACTGAAGCTTTCTTT
TRBJ2-7 . TRBV29-1 . 13 CSVGGVGSYEQYF TGCAGCGTGGGGGGAGTTGGGTCCTACGAGCAGTACTTC
TRBJ2-7 . TRBV27 TRBD2 18 CASSNLAGSPKEAYEQYF TGTGCCAGCAGTAACCTAGCGGGATCCCCCAAGGAGGCCTACGAGCAGTACTTC
TRBJ2-7 . TRBV27 . 14 CASSSVDYSYEQYF TGTGCCAGCAGTTCTGTGGACTATTCCTACGAGCAGTACTTC
TRBJ2-1 few TRBV7-9 TRBD2 17 CASSFIGLAGGRGEQFF TGTGCCAGCAGCTTCATCGGACTAGCGGGAGGAAGGGGTGAGCAGTTCTTC
TRBJ1-3 . TRBV19 . 14 CASSAHSTGNTIYF TGTGCCAGTAGTGCCCACAGTACCGGAAACACCATATATTTT
TRBJ2-6 . TRBV6-2/TRBV6-3 TRBD1 17 CASSSDRWSSGANVLTF TGTGCCAGCAGTTCGGACAGGTGGAGCTCTGGGGCCAACGTCCTGACTTTC
TRBJ1-6 . TRBV30 TRBD1 16 CAWRHLTGASNSPLHF TGTGCCTGGAGACACCTCACAGGGGCAAGTAATTCACCCCTCCACTTT
TRBJ1-2 . TRBV5-1 TRBD1 15 CASSTGDRGKYGYTF TGCGCCAGCAGCACGGGGGACAGGGGGAAGTATGGCTACACCTTC
TRBJ2-7 . TRBV19 TRBD2 15 CASSIELAGSYEQYF TGTGCCAGTAGTATAGAACTAGCGGGTTCCTACGAGCAGTACTTC
TRBJ2-2 . TRBV5-6 . 16 CASSSITGSVSGELFF TGTGCCAGCAGCTCCATAACAGGAAGTGTATCCGGGGAGCTGTTTTTT
TRBJ2-5 . TRBV19 TRBD2 15 CASSIPAGGQETQYF TGTGCCAGTAGTATCCCAGCGGGAGGGCAAGAGACCCAGTACTTC